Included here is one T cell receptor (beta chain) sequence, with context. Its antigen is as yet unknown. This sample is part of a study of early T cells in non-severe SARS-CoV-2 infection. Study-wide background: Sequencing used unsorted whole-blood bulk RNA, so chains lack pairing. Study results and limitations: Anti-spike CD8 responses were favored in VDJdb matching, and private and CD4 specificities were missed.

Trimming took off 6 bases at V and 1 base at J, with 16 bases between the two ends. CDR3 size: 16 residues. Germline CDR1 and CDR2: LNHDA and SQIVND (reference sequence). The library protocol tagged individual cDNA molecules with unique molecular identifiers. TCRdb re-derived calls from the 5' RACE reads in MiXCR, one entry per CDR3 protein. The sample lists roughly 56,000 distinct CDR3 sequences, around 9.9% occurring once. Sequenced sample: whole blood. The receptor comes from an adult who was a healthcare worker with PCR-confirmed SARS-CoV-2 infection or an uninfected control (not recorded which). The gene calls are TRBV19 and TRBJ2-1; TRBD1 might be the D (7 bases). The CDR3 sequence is CASRDPAGGSYNEQFF. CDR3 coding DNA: TGTGCCAGTAGAGACCCGGCAGGGGGGTCCTACAATGAGCAGTTCTTC.